The sequence of this TCR beta chain was determined in a study of blood T cell repertoires in COVID-19. Looking at the study overall: The United States, Italy and Spain supplied acute and convalescent COVID-19 samples.

Trimming removed 7 bases at V and 2 bases at J, with 12 bases between. The CDR3 spans 14 residues. Germline CDR1 LNHDA, CDR2 SQIVND (reference sequence). This clone was counted between two and nine times. The assay was immunoSEQ multiplex PCR, and TCRdb's table has in-frame clones only and misses some. This repertoire shows approximately 120,000 clones, roughly 85% found once; its top ten account for 3.2%. Sequencing input: peripheral blood. V and J are TRBV19 and TRBJ1-3; D gene ambiguous. This TCR was recovered from a woman older than 75 with COVID-19, enrolled during active disease. CDR3 DNA sequence: TGTGCCAGTACTTTCTCTACGGCTGGAAACACCATATATTTT. Protein product: CASTFSTAGNTIYF.